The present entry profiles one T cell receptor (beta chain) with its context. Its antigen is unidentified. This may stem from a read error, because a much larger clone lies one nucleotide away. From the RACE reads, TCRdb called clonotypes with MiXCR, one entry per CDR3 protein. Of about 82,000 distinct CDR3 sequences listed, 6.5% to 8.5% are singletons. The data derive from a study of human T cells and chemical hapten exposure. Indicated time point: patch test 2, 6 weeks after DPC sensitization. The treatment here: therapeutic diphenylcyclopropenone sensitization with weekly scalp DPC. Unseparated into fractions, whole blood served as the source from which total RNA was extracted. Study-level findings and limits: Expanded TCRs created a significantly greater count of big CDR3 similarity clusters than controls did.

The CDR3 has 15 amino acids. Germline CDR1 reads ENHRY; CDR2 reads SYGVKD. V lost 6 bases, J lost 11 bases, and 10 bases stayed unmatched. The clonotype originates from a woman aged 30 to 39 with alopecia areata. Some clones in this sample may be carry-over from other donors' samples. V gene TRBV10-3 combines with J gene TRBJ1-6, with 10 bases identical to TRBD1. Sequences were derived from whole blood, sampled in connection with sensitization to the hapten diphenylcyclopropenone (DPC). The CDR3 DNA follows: TGTGCCATCAGGGCCGGGACAGGGGATGCCCCACCCCTCCACTTT. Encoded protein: CAIRAGTGDAPPLHF.